Listed below are T cell receptor beta chains from one sample, sequenced in a study of beta chain features in type 1 diabetes. Using immunoSEQ multiplex PCR, the repertoire was profiled, and TCRdb retains in-frame clones only, with some absent. Here the sample spans tens of thousands of clones, 25% to 35% being singletons. Source material: stem cell memory CD4+ T cells from blood. These TCRs come from a woman aged 18 to 35 in good health. Both conserved end residues are part of each CDR3. The order of the fields is D gene, clone size, V gene, J gene, CDR3 DNA, CDR3 protein. D genes are given only for firm matches. The size of a clone is reported for some rows only, either as once, few or many, or as a class for expanded clones.

TRBD2,few,TRBV5-5,TRBJ2-3,TGTGCCAGCAGCTTGAGCGGGGCCAGCACAGATACGCAGTATTTT,CASSLSGASTDTQYF
TRBD2,NA,TRBV5-4,TRBJ2-3,TGTGCCAGCAGCTTGGGGGATAGCGGGAGCACAGATACGCAGTATTTT,CASSLGDSGSTDTQYF
NA,few,TRBV6-5,TRBJ2-7,TGTGCCAGCAGTTACTTAGCCGAGCAGTACTTC,CASSYLAEQYF
NA,NA,TRBV6-6,TRBJ2-5,TGTGCCAGCAGTCCCCCCCAGCAAGAGACCCAGTACTTC,CASSPPQQETQYF
NA,NA,TRBV18,TRBJ2-7,TGTGCCAGCTCACCACAGGAGGGATCACTCTACGAGCAGTACTTC,CASSPQEGSLYEQYF
NA,few,TRBV29-1,TRBJ2-1,TGCAGCGTCCCCACAAGCTCCTACAATGAGCAGTTCTTC,CSVPTSSYNEQFF
NA,many,TRBV7-2,TRBJ2-1,TGTGCCAGCAACCAAGCTAGCAATGAGCAGTTCTTC,CASNQASNEQFF
NA,NA,TRBV7-6,TRBJ2-5,TGTGCCAGCAGCTTAGACAAGTTTTTGGAGACCCAGTACTTC,CASSLDKFLETQYF
NA,NA,TRBV18,TRBJ1-1,TGTGCCAGCTCACCACTGCGAGGGCGCGAGACTGAAGCTTTCTTT,CASSPLRGRETEAFF
NA,NA,TRBV14,TRBJ1-1,TGTGCCAGCAGCGCCAGAGGGGGAGAGGGTGAAGCTTTCTTT,CASSARGGEGEAFF
TRBD1,NA,TRBV7-6,TRBJ2-2,TGTGCCAGCAGCTTACAACCCGGGACAGGCAACACCGGGGAGCTGTTTTTT,CASSLQPGTGNTGELFF
NA,few,TRBV14,TRBJ2-7,TGTGCCAGCAGCCAAGATGGAGCATACGAGCAGTACTTC,CASSQDGAYEQYF
NA,few,TRBV19,TRBJ1-2,TGTGCCAGTAGTATCCGGGGGGAAGAGAGCTATGGCTACACCTTC,CASSIRGEESYGYTF
NA,NA,TRBV11-3,TRBJ2-3,TGTGCCAGCGAGGGAACAGATACGCAGTATTTT,CASEGTDTQYF